Below, 17 T cell receptor beta chains from the same sample are listed, as sequenced in a study of blood T cells in healthy people across ages. Then a second PCR, running roughly 6 to 12 cycles, was carried out with a sample-barcoded 5' primer and a J-beta primer mix. A single record per CDR3 protein comes from TCRdb applying MiXCR to the 5' RACE reads. The sample holds around 970,000 distinct CDR3 sequences, roughly 51% seen once. Input material: blood. Source of these receptors: a woman aged 55-70 years in good health.

The V gene is TRBV11-2, the J gene TRBJ2-6; D remains unclear. The CDR3 sequence is 14 residues long. V dropped 5 bases and J dropped 4 bases, with 9 bases sitting between them. The germline V gene encodes CDR1 SGHAT and CDR2 FQNNGV. The CDR3, as DNA: TGTGCCAGCAGCCATCTAGAAGGGGCCAACGTCCTGACTTTC. Its translation: CASSHLEGANVLTF.

The chain uses TRBV18 and TRBJ2-7; 8 bases fit TRBD2. Looked up from germline, CDR1 is KGHSH and CDR2 is LQKENI. V shed 2 bases, J shed 0 bases, and the junction held 9 bases outside the gene matches. This CDR3 region has 17 residues. The CDR3 coding sequence is TGTGCCAGCTCACCATTTGCGGGAGGCACCGTCTCCTACGAGCAGTACTTC. It translates to CASSPFAGGTVSYEQYF.

This clonotype has only a few counts. V usage is TRBV7-2 and J usage is TRBJ2-3; the D gene could be TRBD1 or TRBD2 (6 bases each). With 1 base removed from V and 8 bases from J, the gap between germline ends came to 16 bases. The CDR3 runs to 15 residues. Germline loops: CDR1 SGHTA, CDR2 FQGNSA. As DNA, the CDR3 is TGTGCCAGCAGCTTAGTCGGGACTTCACAGGGTACGCAGTATTTT. It yields the protein CASSLVGTSQGTQYF.

The V call is TRBV3-1, the J call TRBJ1-4; D might be TRBD1 (5 bases). Trimming pared 5 bases from V and 10 bases from J, leaving 11 bases between. Germline V gene sequence: CDR1 LGHDT, CDR2 YNNKEL (reference sequence). The CDR3 runs 12 residues. The CDR3 DNA reads as TGTGCCAGCAGCGATGATGGGGGAAAACTGTTTTTT. It yields the protein CASSDDGGKLFF.

V usage is TRBV6-5 and J usage is TRBJ2-1, with 10 bases lining up with TRBD2. This CDR3 has 16 residues. The germline gives CDR1 MNHEY, CDR2 SVGAGI. With V trimmed by 6 bases and J by 6 bases, 11 bases remained unmatched. CDR3 DNA: TGTGCCAGCAGGCTAGGGACTAGCGTAAAAGTCAATGAGCAGTTCTTC. This gives the protein CASRLGTSVKVNEQFF.

This chain uses TRBV9 with TRBJ2-5; D gene ambiguous. The CDR3 runs to 13 residues. Germline lookup yields CDR1 SGDLS and CDR2 YYNGEE. The V gene lost 1 base and the J gene lost 11 bases, with 15 bases spanning the gap. For the CDR3, the DNA is TGTGCCAGCAGCGTACGCCCGACCCATGAGCAGTACTTC. Its protein is CASSVRPTHEQYF.

This chain joins TRBV3-1 and TRBJ2-3; no firm D call. The germline V and J ends were trimmed by 0 bases and 4 bases, with 5 bases remaining between them. The CDR3 is 13 amino acids. CDR1 and CDR2 (germline): LGHDT, YNNKEL (reference sequence). The CDR3 protein is CASSQDLSDTQYF. DNA for the CDR3: TGTGCCAGCAGCCAAGATCTGTCAGATACGCAGTATTTT.

This clonotype was counted only a few times. It may be a read error: a sequence one base away is much more abundant. V is TRBV20-1 and J is TRBJ1-5, with D unclear. The CDR3 covers 15 residues. From germline, CDR1 is DFQATT and CDR2 SNEGSKA (reference sequence). The chain's CDR3 is CSAVGQLNSKQPQHF. The CDR3 DNA reads TGCAGTGCCGTAGGGCAACTTAATAGCAAGCAGCCCCAGCATTTT.

The rearrangement joins TRBV20-1 to TRBJ1-2; 7 bases are shared with TRBD1. Germline CDR1 and CDR2: DFQATT and SNEGSKA (reference sequence). The CDR3 has 13 residues. V trimming: 4 bases; J trimming: 3 bases; junction bases outside the gene matches: 5. The CDR3: CSATHGQDYGYTF. The DNA of the CDR3 is TGCAGTGCTACCCATGGACAGGACTATGGCTACACCTTC.

The V and J genes are TRBV20-1 and TRBJ1-5, with TRBD1 matching over 8 bases. This CDR3 is 14 amino acids long. The germline gives CDR1 DFQATT, CDR2 SNEGSKA (reference sequence). Trimming cost V 3 bases and J 4 bases; bases outside gene matches: 5. DNA for the CDR3: TGCAGTGCTAGGACAGGGGCTTGGAATCAGCCCCAGCATTTT. This codes for CSARTGAWNQPQHF.

The rearrangement joins TRBV25-1 to TRBJ2-4; D is possibly TRBD1 or TRBD2 (6 bases each). This CDR3 has 14 amino acids. With 4 bases removed from V and 8 bases from J, the gap between germline ends came to 15 bases. Germline V lookup: CDR1 MGHDK, CDR2 SYGVNS. This chain's CDR3 is CASSAIPGADIQYF. CDR3 in DNA: TGTGCCAGCAGTGCAATTCCGGGGGCAGACATTCAGTACTTC.

The V gene is TRBV20-1, the J gene TRBJ2-7; 8 bases fit TRBD2. Per the germline V gene, CDR1 is DFQATT and CDR2 is SNEGSKA (reference sequence). The length of the CDR3 is 16 residues. V dropped 0 bases and J dropped 5; count of bases not matched to a gene: 12. DNA for the CDR3: TGCAGTGCTAGAGATTCAACTAGCGGATCTAGCAACGAGCAGTACTTC. This encodes CSARDSTSGSSNEQYF.

The rearrangement uses TRBV5-1 and TRBJ2-1, with 9 bases that match TRBD1. With V trimmed by 4 bases and J by 8 bases, 7 bases remained unmatched. The CDR3 extends over 14 amino acids. The germline CDR1 and CDR2 sequences are SGHRS and YFSETQ. In DNA form, the CDR3 reads TGCGCCAGCAGCACGGGACAGGGTGGGCATGAGCAGTTCTTC. It encodes CASSTGQGGHEQFF.

This clonotype was detected only a few times. The chain uses TRBV29-1 and TRBJ2-5, with 11 bases identical to TRBD1. The CDR3 loop spans 12 amino acids. The V gene end was trimmed by 0 bases and the J gene end by 13 bases; junction bases not matched to a gene: 4. In germline, CDR1 is SQVTM, CDR2 ANQGSEA. This CDR3 reads CSVEDTGTGGYF. DNA for the CDR3: TGCAGCGTTGAAGATACGGGGACAGGGGGGTACTTC.

This clonotype was detected only a few times. This chain connects TRBV4-1 to TRBJ2-4, with D perhaps matching TRBD1 or TRBD2 (5 bases each). With the DNA end fitting TRBJ2-5 better, the J assignment may be wrong. Germline CDR1 MGHRA, CDR2 YSYEKL. The CDR3 loop spans 13 amino acids. The CDR3 protein is CATKSRERETQYF. Here the CDR3 DNA reads TGCGCCACCAAGTCCAGGGAGCGGGAGACCCAGTACTTC.

This chain connects TRBV27 to TRBJ2-2; TRBD2 agrees at 9 bases. J was trimmed by 4 bases and V by 3 bases; bases with no gene match: 6. Germline V gene data show CDR1 as MNHEY and CDR2 as SMNVEV (reference sequence). CDR3 length: 16 residues. The CDR3 region is CASSFIGGRGTGELFF. CDR3 coding DNA: TGTGCCAGCAGTTTCATAGGCGGGAGGGGCACCGGGGAGCTGTTTTTT.

The rearrangement joins TRBV12-3 or TRBV12-4 to TRBJ1-4, with 8 nucleotides matching TRBD1. V gave up 5 bases and J gave up 10 bases; unmatched junction bases: 6. CDR3 length: 13 amino acids. The chain's CDR3 is CASSKGQVGKLFF. CDR3 bases: TGTGCCAGCAGTAAGGGACAGGTTGGAAAACTGTTTTTT.